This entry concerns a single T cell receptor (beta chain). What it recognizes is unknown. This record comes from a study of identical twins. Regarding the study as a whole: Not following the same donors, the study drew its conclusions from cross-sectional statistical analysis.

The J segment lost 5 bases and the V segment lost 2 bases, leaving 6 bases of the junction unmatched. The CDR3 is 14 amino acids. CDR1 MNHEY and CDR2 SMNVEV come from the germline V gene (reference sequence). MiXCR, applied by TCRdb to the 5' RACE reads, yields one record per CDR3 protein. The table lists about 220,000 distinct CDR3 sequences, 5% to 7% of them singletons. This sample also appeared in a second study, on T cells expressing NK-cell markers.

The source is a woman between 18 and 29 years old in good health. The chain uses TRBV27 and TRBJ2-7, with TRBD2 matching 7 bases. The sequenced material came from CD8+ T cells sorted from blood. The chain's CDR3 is CASSLRREDHEQYF. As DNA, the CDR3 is TGTGCCAGCAGTTTACGTCGGGAGGACCACGAGCAGTACTTC.